The next 5 T cell receptor beta chains were all read from a single sample in a study of preoperative IRX-2 immunotherapy in early breast cancer. Treatment here: preoperative locoregional IRX-2 cytokine immunotherapy. Only in-frame clones appear in the TCRdb table, and some are missing; sequencing was by immunoSEQ multiplex PCR. The table lists 25,000 to 30,000 clones, over 75% of them singletons, with 3% to 3.5% in the top ten. The specimen was obtained from a patient treated with IRX-2 immunotherapy. The receptors were gathered from a human donor with breast cancer.

The V and J genes are TRBV7-6 and TRBJ1-2; 9 bases are shared with TRBD1. The V segment lost 5 bases and the J segment 8 bases; nucleotides outside the gene matches: 12. This CDR3 has 15 amino acids. CDR1 is SGHVS, CDR2 FNYEAQ, per germline. Written as DNA, the CDR3 is TGTGCCAGCAGCCAAGACCTAGGACAGGGGAACGGCTACACCTTC. It specifies CASSQDLGQGNGYTF.

This rearrangement joins TRBV28 to TRBJ2-7; TRBD1 is a possible D gene (5 bases). Germline V lookup: CDR1 MDHEN, CDR2 SYDVKM. The CDR3 contains 16 residues. V dropped 5 bases and J dropped 2 bases, with 19 bases sitting between them. The CDR3 nucleotides are TGTGCCAGCAGTACAAGGACACATTTAAGAGCCTACGAGCAGTACTTC. The encoded protein is CASSTRTHLRAYEQYF. The full variable domain, in which reference TRBV28 and TRBJ2-7 provide the parts outside the CDR3, is DVKVTQSSRYLVKRTGEKVFLECVQDMDHENMFWYRQDPGLGLRLIYFSYDVKMKEKGDIPEGYSVSREKKERFSLILESASTNQTSMYLCASSTRTHLRAYEQYFGPGTRLTVT.

This chain joins TRBV18 and TRBJ2-7; D is uncertain. Germline V gives CDR1 KGHSH, CDR2 LQKENI. Trimming removed 2 bases from V and 2 bases from J, with 16 bases in between. The CDR3 runs 16 residues. The chain's CDR3 is CASSPGLSRTTYEQYF. The CDR3 nucleotides are TGTGCCAGCTCACCAGGGCTAAGTCGAACTACCTACGAGCAGTACTTC.

V and J are TRBV6-8 and TRBJ1-2; 9 nucleotides agree with TRBD1. J lost 7 bases, V lost 5 bases, and 5 bases had no gene match. The CDR3 has 13 amino acids. The germline CDR1 and CDR2 sequences are MNHGY and SAAAGT. CDR3 amino acids: CASSPGTGFGYTF. CDR3 DNA: TGTGCCAGCAGTCCAGGGACAGGGTTTGGCTACACCTTC.

The chain links TRBV11-3 to TRBJ1-4; tentative D call: TRBD1 (6 bases). Germline loops: CDR1 SGHNT, CDR2 YENEEA. The CDR3 spans 15 residues. V shed 5 bases and J shed 7 bases, with 17 bases lying between them. The CDR3 DNA follows: TGTGCCAGCAGCCAGAAAGGGGGGAATGTTGAAAAACTGTTTTTT. Residues: CASSQKGGNVEKLFF.